The 11 T cell receptor beta chains presented below share a single source sample, sequenced in a study of T cell responses to AZD1222 COVID-19 vaccine (dated by TCRdb to about 2021). Library prep was done by the immunoSEQ multiplex PCR assay. TCRdb mirrors the immuneACCESS table, restricted to in-frame sequences. Some clones are absent from its copies; in checked studies, under half trace to an unresolved V gene, and the reason for the others is unknown. This sample holds 100,000 to 150,000 clones; over 75% were observed only once. The top ten constitute approximately 20% of the sample. Read against the paper, the sample's time point label means: baseline before first vaccination. Sequenced here: peripheral blood, sampled on day 0 of AZD1222 vaccination. These TCRs come from an adult in good health.

This chain connects TRBV9 to TRBJ1-4; tentative D call: TRBD1 (5 bases). The CDR3 totals 15 residues. The germline gives CDR1 SGDLS, CDR2 YYNGEE. V lost 4 bases and J lost 8, with 18 bases in between. The CDR3 DNA is TGTGCCAGCAGCCTCCGGTGGGGGATGGGAGAAAAACTGTTTTTT. This gives the protein CASSLRWGMGEKLFF. Looking up the rest from reference TRBV9 and TRBJ1-4 gives the full variable domain: DSGVTQTPKHLITATGQRVTLRCSPRSGDLSVYWYQQSLDQGLQFLIQYYNGEERAKGNILERFSAQQFPDLHSELNLSSLELGDSALYFCASSLRWGMGEKLFFGSGTQLSVL.

V gene TRBV2 combines with J gene TRBJ1-1; D might be TRBD1 (6 bases). Looked up from germline, CDR1 is SNHLY and CDR2 is FYNNEI. This CDR3 is 17 amino acids long. Trimming took 1 base from V and 6 from J, leaving 21 bases between them. The CDR3 DNA reads TGTGCCAGCAGTGAAGTAGGGATCAGGGGCGGATACGCTGAAGCTTTCTTT. This translates into CASSEVGIRGGYAEAFF.

This clone has a handful of counts. The gene calls are TRBV3-1 (or the pseudogene TRBV3-2) and TRBJ1-1; D uncertain. CDR3 length equals 13 residues. Germline CDR1 LGHDT, CDR2 YNNKEL (reference sequence). V lost 4 bases, J lost 10 bases, and 16 bases lay in between. In DNA form, the CDR3 reads TGTGCCAGCAGCCTAGGGAAAGATTCGGGAGCTTTCTTT. Translating it yields CASSLGKDSGAFF.

The chain has TRBV11-1 and TRBJ1-2; maybe TRBD1 (6 bases). Germline V gene sequence: CDR1 SGHAT, CDR2 FQDESV (reference sequence). The CDR3 has 15 amino acids. V lost 4 bases and J 8 bases, leaving 20 bases between the germline ends. CDR3 nucleotide sequence: TGTGCCAGCAGCTACGAATCGACAGGTCGGGGCGGCTACACCTTC. This gives the protein CASSYESTGRGGYTF.

The rearrangement links TRBV18 to TRBJ1-3, with no clear D. Germline V gene data show CDR1 as KGHSH and CDR2 as LQKENI. Trimming took 2 bases from V and 2 from J, leaving 7 bases between them. This CDR3 spans 14 amino acids. CDR3 sequence reads: CASSPVGTGNTIYF. The CDR3 region has the DNA TGTGCCAGCTCACCAGTAGGGACTGGAAACACCATATATTTT.

The chain couples TRBV3-1 (or the pseudogene TRBV3-2) to TRBJ1-3; 9 nucleotides match TRBD1. The V segment lost 4 bases and the J segment 4 bases; nucleotides outside the gene matches: 5. This CDR3 is 15 amino acids long. Germline CDR1 LGHDT, CDR2 YNNKEL (reference sequence). The CDR3, as DNA: TGTGCCAGCAGCCCCGGACAGGGGTTCGGAAACACCATATATTTT. This gives the protein CASSPGQGFGNTIYF.

The chain employs TRBV24-1 and TRBJ2-3; D is possibly TRBD2 (6 bases). The CDR3 runs to 16 residues. The V gene's germline CDR1 is KGHDR and CDR2 SFDVKD. V was cut by 5 bases and J by 0 bases, with 14 bases left in between. The DNA of the CDR3 is TGTGCCACCAGTGCCCCAGCGGGTGCTAGCACAGATACGCAGTATTTT. This gives the protein CATSAPAGASTDTQYF.

V is TRBV7-2 and J is TRBJ1-2; no reliable D call. V lost 3 bases, J lost 4 bases, and 12 bases lay in between. The CDR3 runs 14 residues. Germline CDR1 is SGHTA and CDR2 is FQGNSA. This chain's CDR3 is CASSFDPKSYGYTF. As DNA, the CDR3 is TGTGCCAGCAGCTTCGACCCAAAGTCCTATGGCTACACCTTC.

The V gene is TRBV5-8, the J gene TRBJ2-3; D is possibly TRBD2 (5 bases). Germline values: CDR1 SGHTS, CDR2 YDEGEE. The CDR3 sequence is 13 residues long. V was cut by 4 bases and J by 3 bases, with 9 bases left in between. The CDR3 spells CASSQLETDTQYF. Written as DNA, the CDR3 is TGTGCCAGCAGCCAACTAGAGACAGATACGCAGTATTTT. Variable domain in full (rest from reference TRBV5-8 and TRBJ2-3): EAGVTQSPTHLIKTRGQQATLRCSPISGHTSVYWYQQALGLGLQFLLWYDEGEERNRGNFPPRFSGRQFPNYSSELNVNALELEDSALYLCASSQLETDTQYFGPGTRLTVL.

The J gene is TRBJ1-2, the V gene TRBV7-3; a possible D gene is TRBD1 (5 bases). Trimming took 5 bases from V and 2 from J, leaving 15 bases between them. This CDR3 is 15 amino acids long. Looked up from germline, CDR1 is SGHTA and CDR2 is FQGTGA. The CDR3 region has the DNA TGTGCCAGCAGCGAAGGGACCGAAAGGAACTATGGCTACACCTTC. Amino acids: CASSEGTERNYGYTF.

CDR3 in DNA: TGTGCCAGCAGTGAAGCGCTCATCCTCCGAGGGGAAAAACTGTTTTTT. Translated: CASSEALILRGEKLFF. This chain uses TRBV2 with TRBJ1-4; D gene ambiguous. In germline, CDR1 is SNHLY, CDR2 FYNNEI. V was cut by 0 bases and J by 8 bases, with 16 bases left in between. The CDR3 is 16 amino acids.